This TCR beta chain comes out of a study of cytomegalovirus exposure and HLA in healthy donors (dated by TCRdb to the late 2010s). Regarding the complete study: According to an earlier analysis of 450 to 650 of the donors, about 170 million T cells yielded 117 million unique TCR beta sequences and about 300 Gb of sequence data. Several DR-DQ haplotypes were treated as single units for association and clustering because of strong linkage in the cohort. To decide whether each TCR beta V gene segment behaved as functional or pseudogenic, an earlier analysis of fewer than 750 of the donors relied on high-throughput TCR beta sequencing. Among the roughly 400 genotyped donors, around 81% belonged to the genetic ancestry cluster associated with self-reported Caucasian donors. Using immunosequencing, the study profiled T cell repertoires from approximately 700 subjects and related those repertoires to cytomegalovirus serostatus. The later analysis used no new phenotypic data to find candidate immune exposures, relying instead on TCR beta sequences and their occurrence across donors. On average, 235,054 unique TCR beta nucleotide sequences were sequenced per donor among 398 genotyped donors of the cohort, with around 19% of those sequences being non-productive. Donor age, sex, ethnicity and CMV serostatus were collected together with the repertoire data. To study patterns of TCR occurrence, a later analysis re-analyzed previously published TCR beta repertoires from more than 550 donors and added high-resolution HLA genotyping. Every discovery cohort repertoire had been produced on one sequencing platform. In addition to the first cohort of 650 to 750 subjects, a separate validation cohort of around 110 different subjects was used. To predict cytomegalovirus infection status, the study combined high-throughput TCR immunosequencing, statistical association of individual TCRs with disease status, and machine learning. Typing coverage varied by locus: roughly 629-640 donors for A, B, C, DRB1 and DQB1; more than 500 for DQA1; 606 for DPA1; around 490 for DPB1. Roughly 320 gigabases of sequencing data and 91 million or so unique TCR sequences made up an early release that covered over 550 HLA-typed donors. Genome-wide SNP genotypes for about three fifths of the roughly 670 donors were used in a later genetic analysis, which treated that subset as a discovery cohort. HLA typing covered class I and class II loci at four-digit resolution. The aim of the study was to test whether cataloging public T cell receptors could identify signatures of past pathogen exposure. Overall study outcomes, separate from this receptor: Broadly in line with IMGT annotations, most TCR beta V segments showed up in productive rearrangements about 90% or about 30% of the time in an earlier analysis of 587 of the donors. A later analysis found that most CMV-associated TCR beta chains appeared HLA-restricted, with HLA associations seemingly driven largely by CMV exposure. Several of the top co-occurrence clusters appeared to be linked to parvovirus B19, influenza, CMV and Epstein-Barr virus, according to a later analysis. Because HLA typing was unavailable for some donors at each locus, only the typed subset was used in association tests. The authors suggested that the approach could potentially be generalized to other disease states and immunological phenotypes. This cohort had only TCR beta chains sequenced, and the lack of alpha or paired-chain data limited which features could be detected. A later genetic analysis reported fewer N-insertions in productive TCRs among donors in an Asian-associated ancestry cluster than the roughly 700-donor mean. A further reported finding was that TCR beta sequences accurately predicted the HLA-A and HLA-B alleles for most subjects in the first cohort. Because counts were too low, 15 to 20 rarely observed V segments, including chromosome 9 orphons, were excluded from the earlier analysis of 500 to 700 of the donors. CMV serostatus was the only immune exposure information available for the cohort. Cytomegalovirus status was reported to be diagnosed by the classifier with high specificity and sensitivity in both the original and validation cohorts. Three of the identified cytomegalovirus-associated TCR beta chains were confirmed in vitro to be specific for cytomegalovirus antigens. In a later analysis, some 18,000 TCR beta sequences were associated with specific HLA alleles at a false discovery rate of 0.05. Linkage disequilibrium might explain the correlated functional status among segregating V segments, but an unknown experimental factor could not be excluded. Assigning TCR associations to individual alleles was difficult when HLA alleles, especially DR and DQ, strongly co-occurred. The presence/absence analyses assumed that sequencing depth was roughly uniform across donors, and that assumption may not be true. A cluster of highly shared sequence variants was judged likely to be a technical artifact of the sequencing pipeline. A later genetic analysis associated a missense DCLRE1C variant with V-gene and J-gene trimming of TCR beta chains, and an independent cohort replicated the association. According to a later analysis, TCR association rates differed among HLA loci, with DRB1 alleles showing the most associated TCRs and HLA-C alleles showing the fewest. Across donors, most TCR sequences were observed very rarely, whereas some public TCRs were present in many individuals. A total of 150 to 200 TCR beta chains were listed by the study as associated with cytomegalovirus. Some IMGT-functional V segments, including TRBV6-2 and TRBV6-3, could not be distinguished by the 87-base-pair reads and were therefore excluded. In a later analysis, HLA-associated TCR beta chains showed more clonal expansion and lower generation probabilities than non-associated chains that were equally common.

The cohort was made up of hundreds of healthy bone marrow donors. At the time of sampling, all cohort members were nominally healthy, though unrecorded immune exposures were likely present. The donor was CMV seropositive and belonged to the group of 250 to 300 seropositive cohort members. Each donor provided a peripheral blood sample, and peripheral blood mononuclear cells were used for TCR beta sequencing. Genomic DNA was extracted from the blood cell samples with the Qiagen DNeasy Blood Extraction Kit. As for this clone: The antigen this receptor binds is unknown. Base qualities are not recorded, but no much larger clone differs from it by a single base.

From the cysteine through the phenylalanine, the CDR3 covers 14 amino acids. The CDR3 DNA has 42 bases and is translated from base 1. Trimming leaves V shorter by 3 bases and J shorter by 7 bases, with the junction holding 8 bases beyond the gene matches. As encoded in the germline V gene, CDR1 is SGHTA while CDR2 is FQGNSA. Libraries were built with the immunoSEQ multiplex PCR assay. A mixture of 60 forward primers for TCR Vbeta segments and 13 reverse primers for TCR Jbeta segments was used in the multiplex PCR. The CDR3 region of rearranged TCR beta genes was amplified from genomic DNA by a multiplex PCR assay. Amplified TCR beta libraries were sequenced as 87-base-pair reads on the Illumina HiSeq System. As for the original processing: A later analysis counted some 74 million unique TCR beta chains across the 670 or so repertoires, and roughly 9.9 million of these chains were shared by at least two donors. Raw reads were error-corrected and collapsed into unique sequences by a nearest-neighbor algorithm in which closely related sequences were merged to remove PCR and sequencing errors. To assign V, D and J gene segments, CDR3 sequences were aligned to IMGT reference sequences. For a sequence to be retained, a match of at least six nucleotides to both a V gene segment and a J gene segment was required. A rearrangement was called productive if the CDR3 had no stop codons and remained in frame with V and J, and every other rearrangement was called non-productive. CDR3 was defined according to IMGT convention as the region running from the second conserved V-encoded cysteine to the conserved J-encoded phenylalanine. The earlier analysis of about 560 of the donors excluded any sequence lacking an unambiguous match to a single V gene segment. In an earlier analysis of 587 of the donors, V segments were called functional above 56.7% productive rearrangements and were called segregating when the between-donor standard deviation exceeded 5%. A statistical classification framework was developed to diagnose cytomegalovirus status using the catalog of TCR beta chain sequences. In a later analysis, V and J genes were assigned by comparing TCR nucleotide sequences against IMGT/GENE-DB human TR gene sequences. Using the TCRdist pipeline, a later analysis assigned CDR3 sequences along with most-parsimonious VDJ recombination scenarios. A later analysis defined each TCR beta chain by its CDR3 amino acid sequence plus V-gene family, and excluded reads lacking a unique V-gene family. A later analysis removed 592 highly shared, low-generation-probability nucleotide sequences to deal with suspected cross-contamination and a sequencing artifact. For each public chain, a later analysis derived a clonal expansion index from normalized ranks of inferred template counts within each repertoire. A later analysis computed generation probabilities with a VDJ recombination model fitted to out-of-frame rearrangements, and checked the results against IGoR. In a later analysis, hypergeometric tests were used to score TCR-TCR, TCR-HLA and TCR-CMV co-occurrence, with a repertoire-size bias correction applied to TCR pairs. False discovery rates were estimated in a later analysis by permuting HLA or CMV assignments 20 times. In a later analysis, co-occurring TCRs were grouped with DBSCAN, and TCRdist sequence similarity was added when clustering was performed within HLA-allele-positive subsets. For co-occurrence clustering, repertoires with fewer than 30,000 or more than 120,000 public chains were excluded, along with five repertoires with anomalous nucleotide sharing. Entries here come from immuneACCESS through TCRdb and include only in-frame sequences with V and J called. Some clones fail to appear in such tables; in the studies checked, an unresolved V gene covers under half of the shortfall, and the cause of the remainder is unknown. The V and J calls and the clone size are those of that table, but D and trimming were determined from the DNA. This sample has 300,000 or so clones in its table, and 84% of those were observed once. The ten largest make up about 2% of the sample.

The source of this sequence is a woman in her 40s in good health and CMV-seropositive. What was sequenced was PBMCs. The chain joins TRBV7-2 to TRBJ2-7, with 8 central nucleotides matching TRBD1. This receptor has the CDR3 CASSFLQGVKEQYF. The bases read TGTGCCAGCAGCTTTTTACAGGGGGTAAAAGAGCAGTACTTC.